The TCR beta chain under discussion was sequenced for a study of blood T cell repertoires in COVID-19 (dated by TCRdb to 2020 to 2021). Background on the whole study: The collaborator samples originated in the United States, Italy and Spain and spanned the acute and convalescent phases of COVID-19. The prospective study material was composed of cDNA or gDNA derived from T cells, B-cell-depleted T cells, or PBMCs. The dataset comprised deeply sampled blood TCRbeta repertoires from subjects exposed to, actively infected with, or recovered from COVID-19. The repertoires were released in a freely available public database intended as a resource for research on the immune response to SARS-CoV-2. Samples came from the ongoing ImmuneRACE study (first 160 participants) plus 1,254 subjects from 6 global collaborators. Sample metadata almost always included a de-identified subject ID, COVID-19 status, age in years and sex. Where available, HLA class I and class II types were obtained from metadata supplied by the sample provider rather than from assay-based typing.

The CDR3 spans 16 residues, from the cysteine through the phenylalanine. The kept DNA is CDR3 alone, 48 bases in frame from the first base. V and J are trimmed by 4 bases and 3 bases, and the gene matches miss 9 bases of the junction. CDR1 and CDR2 are read off the germline V gene as SGHTA and FQGNSA. Details on this clone: Its antigen is not yet known. Per-base qualities were not stored, and no clone one base away is much larger.

The paper's findings and limits, for the study overall: The quantity of clinical and demographic metadata differed by source and by participant and was supplied without curation.

Each collaborating institution followed its own protocols to collect whole blood in K2EDTA tubes. For TCRbeta analysis, collaborators shipped samples in one of three forms: frozen whole blood, isolated PBMCs, or DNA extracted from either of those sample types. The immunoSEQ Assay, a bias-controlled multiplex PCR, was used to amplify TCRbeta CDR3 regions from genomic DNA. The study's own analysis went as follows. Within the assay, amplification of reference gene primers was used to estimate how many nucleated cells each sample contained. To quantify the absolute abundance of each unique TCRbeta CDR3 rearrangement, sequence reads were collapsed and filtered. For each sample, productive Simpson clonality was calculated as the square root of Simpson's diversity index over productive rearrangements. The immuneACCESS repertoire file appears here via TCRdb, limited to in-frame rearrangements. These files lack a portion of the clones; in checked studies, under half of the deficit traces to unresolved V genes, and the cause of the others is not known. The V and J calls and clone size come from that table; D and trimming were worked out from the DNA. Within this sample are 170,000 or so clones, with approximately 80% of them counted one time only. The ten largest clones represent about 1.6% of the sample.

This chain is built from TRBV7-2 and TRBJ2-1, with 7 bases in between that match TRBD1. The receptor's source is a human donor in a cohort sampled during active COVID-19. The sequencing sample was made of peripheral blood. This receptor carries the CDR3 CASSSVQGFGYNEQFF. At the DNA level, the sequence is TGTGCCAGCAGCTCAGTACAGGGGTTTGGCTACAATGAGCAGTTCTTC.